This TCR beta chain stems from a study of blood T cell repertoires in COVID-19 (TCRdb year 2020). Turning to the overall study: Samples from collaborators originated in the United States, Italy and Spain and spanned both the acute and convalescent phases of COVID-19. The material from the prospective study consisted of cDNA or gDNA derived from T cells, B-cell-depleted T cells, or PBMCs. Subjects who had been exposed to COVID-19, were actively infected with it, or had recovered from it provided the deeply sampled blood TCRbeta repertoires that made up the dataset. The repertoires were released in a freely available public database intended as a resource for research on the immune response to SARS-CoV-2. The samples were drawn from the first 160 participants of the ongoing ImmuneRACE study and from under 1,500 subjects provided by 6 global collaborators. Nearly every sample came with metadata listing a de-identified subject ID, COVID-19 status, age in years and sex. HLA class I and class II types, where available, came from metadata supplied by the sample provider rather than from assay-based typing. Study-wide findings and limitations: How much clinical and demographic metadata was included differed by source and by participant, and the metadata was provided uncurated.

One collaborating source in Seattle enrolled patients while the patients were actively infected and followed the patients over time throughout the course of disease. Whole blood was collected in K2EDTA tubes by collaborating institutions according to the institutions' own protocols. For TCRbeta analysis, collaborators shipped samples as frozen whole blood, isolated PBMCs, or DNA extracted from either of those sample types. TCRbeta CDR3 regions were amplified from genomic DNA by means of the immunoSEQ Assay, a bias-controlled multiplex PCR. The authors' analysis ran thus. The number of nucleated cells in each sample was estimated from the amplification of reference gene primers within the assay. Sequence reads were collapsed and filtered to measure the absolute abundance of every unique TCRbeta CDR3 rearrangement. For each sample, productive Simpson clonality was calculated as the square root of Simpson's diversity index over productive rearrangements. In TCRdb, the immuneACCESS table is reduced to in-frame sequences with V and J assigned. These tables do not hold every clone; where another copy was compared, an unresolved V gene accounts for under half, and the others remain unexplained. Clonal size and the V and J genes are those of that table, whereas D and trimming came from the DNA. This sample has 350,000 to 450,000 clones in its table, and 75% to 90% of those were observed once. The top ten clonotypes cover just over 7% of the sample.

CDR1 and CDR2 were assigned from the germline V gene (reference sequence) as SGHAT and FQDESV. Cut back by 4 bases and 5 bases, the V and J ends lie 14 bases apart. Its CDR3 holds 14 amino acids, cysteine through phenylalanine. CDR3 DNA only is kept here, 42 bases in frame from base 1. Points on this clone: The clone's antigen remains unknown. No base quality values were provided; no much bigger clone lies one nucleotide off.

The receptor was isolated from an older woman with COVID-19, enrolled during active disease. This chain joins TRBV11-1 to TRBJ1-1; no D segment can be confidently identified. The sample was peripheral blood. The DNA reads TGTGCCAGCAGCTCCAACTCCCAGCGGACTGAAGCTTTCTTT. Its product reads: CASSSNSQRTEAFF.